Below, 10 T cell receptor beta chains from the same sample are listed, as sequenced in a study of cytomegalovirus exposure and HLA in healthy donors. The PCR contained 60 Vbeta and 13 Jbeta primers. TCRdb's copy holds only in-frame clones and misses some; the assay was immunoSEQ multiplex PCR. The table records 90,000 to 120,000 clones, roughly three quarters of them present only once. Sequencing was performed on PBMCs. The receptors were gathered from a female donor in good health and CMV-seropositive.

The chain combines TRBV19 with TRBJ2-1, with 8 bases matching TRBD2. Per the germline V gene, CDR1 is LNHDA and CDR2 is SQIVND (reference sequence). V gave up 3 bases and J gave up 4 bases; unmatched junction bases: 5. This CDR3 spans 15 amino acids. For the CDR3, the DNA is TGTGCCAGTAGTATTGGGTCGGGGGGGTACAATGAGCAGTTCTTC. This codes for CASSIGSGGYNEQFF.

The rearrangement links TRBV6-5 to TRBJ2-1; tentatively, D is TRBD2 (6 bases). Germline V gene data show CDR1 as MNHEY and CDR2 as SVGAGI. V lost 5 bases and J 6 bases, leaving 11 bases between the germline ends. CDR3 length equals 13 residues. CDR3 protein: CASSTGTSNEQFF. The CDR3 nucleotides read TGTGCCAGCAGTACCGGGACTTCCAATGAGCAGTTCTTC.

The chain couples TRBV15 to TRBJ2-3; 11 bases line up with TRBD1. The length of the CDR3 is 16 residues. The trim removed 4 bases at V and 5 bases at J, leaving 8 bases unmatched. Germline V gives CDR1 LNHNV, CDR2 YYDKDF (reference sequence). In DNA form, the CDR3 reads TGTGCCACCAGCACCCCGGACAGGGGGCATGTAGATACGCAGTATTTT. Translation gives CATSTPDRGHVDTQYF.

The table lists this clone with a few counts. This rearrangement joins TRBV2 to TRBJ1-1; 7 bases line up with TRBD1. Germline CDR1 is SNHLY and CDR2 is FYNNEI. J was trimmed by 4 bases and V by 6 bases; bases with no gene match: 8. The CDR3 extends over 14 amino acids. The CDR3 DNA sequence: TGTGCCAGCAGGCGACAGGGATCGGGCACTGAAGCTTTCTTT. Translation: CASRRQGSGTEAFF.

A word on this clone: At one boundary the junction diverges from the germline segment, which might be a read error. The CDR3 DNA reads as TGTACCAGTAGTATAGAGAGCGTCCCGTTCTACGAGCAGTACTTC. Residues: CTSSIESVPFYEQYF. The rearrangement links TRBV19 to TRBJ2-7; D remains ambiguous. The CDR3 is 15 amino acids. The germline V gene has CDR1 LNHDA and CDR2 SQIVND (reference sequence).

The V and J genes are TRBV2 and TRBJ1-2; a weak D match, TRBD1 (5 bases). Trimming took 7 bases from V and 8 from J, leaving 17 bases between them. Per germline, CDR1 SNHLY and CDR2 FYNNEI. CDR3 length: 13 residues. CDR3 sequence: CASTRAGLEGYTF. The CDR3 DNA is TGTGCCAGCACAAGGGCAGGGCTCGAGGGCTACACCTTC. The entire variable domain, with the rest obtained from reference TRBV2 and TRBJ1-2, is as follows: EPEVTQTPSHQVTQMGQEVILRCVPISNHLYFYWYRQILGQKVEFLVSFYNNEISEKSEIFDDQFSVERPDGSNFTLKIRSTKLEDSAMYFCASTRAGLEGYTFGSGTRLTVV.

The chain has TRBV7-9 and TRBJ1-2; TRBD1 might be the D (5 bases). CDR1 and CDR2 from the germline V gene are SEHNR and FQNEAQ (reference sequence). This CDR3 has 13 amino acids. V was shortened by 3 bases and J by 6 bases, with 11 bases between the two germline ends. Written as DNA, the CDR3 is TGTGCCAGCAGCTTTCGGGACTTGGATGGCTACACCTTC. Protein product: CASSFRDLDGYTF.

This rearrangement joins TRBV4-1 to TRBJ2-5, with 8 bases fitting TRBD1. The J call may be in error: the DNA end matches TRBJ2-7 better. CDR1 is MGHRA and CDR2 is YSYEKL in the germline V gene. The CDR3 has 15 residues. CDR3 coding DNA: TGCGCCAGCAGCCAAGGACAGGGGTTCTCCTACGAGCAGTACTTC. It codes for CASSQGQGFSYEQYF.

This sequence joins TRBV28 and TRBJ2-1, with D possibly TRBD2 on 6 matching bases. V was shortened by 6 bases and J by 4 bases, with 19 bases between the two germline ends. In germline, CDR1 is MDHEN, CDR2 SYDVKM. This CDR3 is built from 16 residues. CDR3 sequence: CASSPYGGAGYNEQFF. In DNA form, the CDR3 reads TGTGCCAGCAGCCCTTATGGAGGGGCGGGTTACAATGAGCAGTTCTTC.

This clone was found once. Relative to the germline gene, one junction end is altered; a read error may explain this. The V and J genes are TRBV29-1 and TRBJ2-6, with D perhaps TRBD1 (5 bases). CDR3 size: 15 residues. Per the germline V gene, CDR1 is SQVTM and CDR2 is ANQGSEA. The DNA for the CDR3 is TGCAGCGTTCTTTACATAAACTCTGGGGCCAACGGCCTGACTTTC. Residues: CSVLYINSGANGLTF.